The next 14 T cell receptor beta chains were all read from a single sample in a study of T cells in Graves' hyperthyroidism and ophthalmopathy. What was amplified from RNA transcripts were TCR beta CDR3 regions. The HTBI primer set was used in a first-round RT-PCR of the TCR CDR3. TCRdb re-analysed the multiplex PCR reads in MiXCR, keeping a single row per CDR3 protein. The top ten clones hold about 29% of a sample with more than 500,000 distinct CDR3 sequences, about 16% of them seen once. The specimen sequenced was blood. The receptors were gathered from a woman aged 25 to 39 with Graves' ophthalmopathy.

This clonotype was picked up many times. V and J are TRBV18 and TRBJ1-1; D not resolved. CDR1 KGHSH and CDR2 LQKENI come from the germline V gene. The length of the CDR3 is 14 residues. V shed 1 base and J shed 1 base, with 7 bases lying between them. The CDR3 region has the DNA TGTGCCAGCTCACCACTTGGCTCGAACACTGAAGCTTTCTTT. Protein product: CASSPLGSNTEAFF.

This clonotype was found many times. One end of the junction fails to match germline, which may point to a read error. The chain is built from TRBV27 and TRBJ2-7; D call uncertain. This CDR3 has 14 residues. Germline V lookup: CDR1 MNHEY, CDR2 SMNVEV (reference sequence). The CDR3 protein is CASSLSGSRNEQYF. In DNA form, the CDR3 reads TGTGCCAGCAGTCTATCGGGCTCCAGGAACGAGCAGTACTTC.

This clonotype was counted between two and nine times. This chain links TRBV10-2 with TRBJ1-5, with TRBD1 as a possible D gene (6 bases). V shed 6 bases and J shed 4 bases, with 10 bases lying between them. This CDR3 is 13 amino acids long. The V gene's germline CDR1 is WSHSY and CDR2 SAAADI. CDR3 sequence (DNA): TGCGCCAGCAGGGTTACAGGGAATCAGCCCCAGCATTTT. This encodes CASRVTGNQPQHF.

V is TRBV20-1 and J is TRBJ1-1, with no clear D. CDR3 length equals 11 residues. V lost 3 bases, J lost 11 bases, and 13 bases lay in between. Germline V gene sequence: CDR1 DFQATT, CDR2 SNEGSKA (reference sequence). The CDR3 loop reads CSASFRVSAFF. CDR3 bases: TGCAGTGCTAGTTTCCGGGTTTCGGCTTTCTTT.

The chain uses TRBV27 and TRBJ2-3; tentative D call: TRBD1 (6 bases). CDR1 MNHEY and CDR2 SMNVEV come from the germline V gene (reference sequence). CDR3 length: 15 residues. Deletions cut 6 bases from V and 5 bases from J, with 18 bases between. The DNA for the CDR3 is TGTGCCAGCAGCCCCCTTGAGGGGGAGATAGATACGCAGTATTTT. Translating it yields CASSPLEGEIDTQYF.

The chain employs TRBV6-2 or TRBV6-3 and TRBJ2-1, with 9 bases fitting TRBD2. Germline assignment: CDR1 MNHEY and CDR2 SVGEGT. With V trimmed by 7 bases and J by 2 bases, 6 bases remained unmatched. The CDR3 runs 15 residues. The CDR3 loop is CASIPSGAAYNEQFF. The CDR3 coding sequence is TGTGCCAGCATCCCTAGCGGGGCAGCCTACAATGAGCAGTTCTTC.

This clonotype showed up many times. The rearrangement links TRBV20-1 to TRBJ1-5, with 8 bases fitting TRBD1. This CDR3 has 15 residues. Trimming took 7 bases from V and 3 from J; bases not matched to a gene: 11. Germline V gene lookup returns CDR1 DFQATT and CDR2 SNEGSKA (reference sequence). As DNA, the CDR3 is TGCAGTGTCTGGCAGGACAGGGCCTCCAATCAGCCCCAGCATTTT. Protein product: CSVWQDRASNQPQHF.

The table lists this clonotype with a few counts. This chain connects TRBV19 to TRBJ1-1; D is uncertain. The CDR3 is made up of 14 amino acids. V was trimmed by 8 bases and J by 5 bases, leaving 18 bases between them. From germline, CDR1 is LNHDA and CDR2 SQIVND (reference sequence). This CDR3 reads CASFRNRIDTEAFF. The CDR3 DNA reads as TGTGCCAGTTTCAGGAATCGGATAGATACTGAAGCTTTCTTT.

This clonotype was recorded at least ten times. V is TRBV3-1 and J is TRBJ2-3; possibly TRBD2 for D (5 bases). The V end lost 4 bases, the J end lost 4 bases, and 18 bases lay between the germline ends. The V gene's germline CDR1 is LGHDT and CDR2 YNNKEL (reference sequence). This CDR3 is built from 16 residues. CDR3 protein: CASSPPRHNGADTQYF. CDR3 DNA: TGTGCCAGCAGCCCGCCACGCCACAACGGGGCAGATACGCAGTATTTT.

The chain is built from TRBV5-4 and TRBJ2-1; 7 nucleotides align to TRBD2. This CDR3 contains 15 residues. Germline trimming cut 4 bases from V and 9 bases from J; bases unmatched to any gene: 13. Germline V gene sequence: CDR1 SGHNT, CDR2 YYREEE (reference sequence). This CDR3 is CASSRLAGAESEQFF. The CDR3 DNA reads TGTGCCAGCAGCCGCCTGGCGGGAGCGGAGAGTGAGCAGTTCTTC.

This chain uses TRBV6-4 with TRBJ2-3; TRBD2 aligns across 9 bases. The CDR3 spans 18 residues. With 5 bases clipped from V and 0 bases from J, the junction kept 12 bases outside the gene matches. The germline gives CDR1 MRHNA, CDR2 SNTAGT. In DNA, the CDR3 is TGTGCCAGCAGTCTCAATAGCGGGGGAGCGGCTAGCACAGATACGCAGTATTTT. Its protein is CASSLNSGGAASTDTQYF.

The sample holds many counts of this clonotype. This chain links TRBV10-3 with TRBJ2-1; possibly TRBD1 for D (6 bases). Germline CDR1 and CDR2: ENHRY and SYGVKD. Trimming removed 2 bases from V and 15 bases from J, with 14 bases in between. The CDR3 extends over 12 amino acids. CDR3 in amino acids: CAISEASGDTFF. CDR3 nucleotides: TGTGCCATCAGTGAGGCTTCTGGGGACACGTTCTTC.

V usage is TRBV20-1 and J usage is TRBJ2-1, with unresolved D. The CDR3 sequence is 11 residues long. With 8 bases removed from V and 6 bases from J, the gap between germline ends came to 11 bases. Looked up from germline, CDR1 is DFQATT and CDR2 is SNEGSKA (reference sequence). The CDR3 loop reads CSLEVGNEQFF. CDR3 DNA sequence: TGCAGTCTCGAAGTAGGCAATGAGCAGTTCTTC.

This clonotype was seen at least ten times. The chain is built from TRBV20-1 and TRBJ2-1; either TRBD1 or TRBD2 may supply D (5 bases each). V gave up 3 bases and J gave up 6 bases, with 15 bases separating them. There are 14 residues in the CDR3. The germline CDR1 and CDR2 sequences are DFQATT and SNEGSKA (reference sequence). CDR3 nucleotide sequence: TGCAGTGCTAGCTGGGACCTATACCTCAATGAGCAGTTCTTC. Its protein product is CSASWDLYLNEQFF.